This T cell receptor beta chain is from a study of blood T cell repertoires in COVID-19. The overall study: Spain, Italy and the United States supplied samples that represented acute and convalescent COVID-19. From T cells, B-cell-depleted T cells, or PBMCs came the material, which was cDNA or gDNA.

Trimming pared 2 bases from V and 9 bases from J, leaving 6 bases between. The CDR3 is 12 residues long. Per germline, CDR1 SGDLS and CDR2 YYNGEE. In the original analysis: Estimates of nucleated cell counts were drawn from the amplification of reference gene primers. TCRdb keeps only in-frame clones here, not all; method: immunoSEQ multiplex PCR. The DNA gave D and trimming, while V, J and clone size come from that table. This sample has roughly 120,000 clones; roughly nine tenths occur once, and the top ten carry about 4%. Source material: peripheral blood. The sequence came from a man aged 50 to 59 with active COVID-19. The chain uses TRBV9 and TRBJ1-6; D unclear. The CDR3 reads CASSVSSSPLHF. The DNA for the CDR3 is TGTGCCAGCAGCGTTTCTAGTTCACCCCTCCACTTT.